This T cell receptor beta chain was identified in a study of cytomegalovirus exposure and HLA in healthy donors. With 60 Vbeta and 13 Jbeta primers, the PCR was carried out. Sequencing was performed with immunoSEQ multiplex PCR; in TCRdb, only in-frame clones are kept and a portion is missing. Here the sample spans about 140,000 clones, roughly 80% being singletons. Sequencing used PBMCs. The sequence derives from a male donor in good health and CMV-seronegative.

CDR3 coding DNA: TGTGCCAGCAGCTTAGGGGGCTTACGCACTGAAGCTTTCTTT. This codes for CASSLGGLRTEAFF. The rearrangement links TRBV7-6 to TRBJ1-1; tentatively, D is TRBD1 (5 bases). The V end was cut by 1 base, the J end by 4 bases, with 10 bases between. Looked up from germline, CDR1 is SGHVS and CDR2 is FNYEAQ. This CDR3 is 14 amino acids long.